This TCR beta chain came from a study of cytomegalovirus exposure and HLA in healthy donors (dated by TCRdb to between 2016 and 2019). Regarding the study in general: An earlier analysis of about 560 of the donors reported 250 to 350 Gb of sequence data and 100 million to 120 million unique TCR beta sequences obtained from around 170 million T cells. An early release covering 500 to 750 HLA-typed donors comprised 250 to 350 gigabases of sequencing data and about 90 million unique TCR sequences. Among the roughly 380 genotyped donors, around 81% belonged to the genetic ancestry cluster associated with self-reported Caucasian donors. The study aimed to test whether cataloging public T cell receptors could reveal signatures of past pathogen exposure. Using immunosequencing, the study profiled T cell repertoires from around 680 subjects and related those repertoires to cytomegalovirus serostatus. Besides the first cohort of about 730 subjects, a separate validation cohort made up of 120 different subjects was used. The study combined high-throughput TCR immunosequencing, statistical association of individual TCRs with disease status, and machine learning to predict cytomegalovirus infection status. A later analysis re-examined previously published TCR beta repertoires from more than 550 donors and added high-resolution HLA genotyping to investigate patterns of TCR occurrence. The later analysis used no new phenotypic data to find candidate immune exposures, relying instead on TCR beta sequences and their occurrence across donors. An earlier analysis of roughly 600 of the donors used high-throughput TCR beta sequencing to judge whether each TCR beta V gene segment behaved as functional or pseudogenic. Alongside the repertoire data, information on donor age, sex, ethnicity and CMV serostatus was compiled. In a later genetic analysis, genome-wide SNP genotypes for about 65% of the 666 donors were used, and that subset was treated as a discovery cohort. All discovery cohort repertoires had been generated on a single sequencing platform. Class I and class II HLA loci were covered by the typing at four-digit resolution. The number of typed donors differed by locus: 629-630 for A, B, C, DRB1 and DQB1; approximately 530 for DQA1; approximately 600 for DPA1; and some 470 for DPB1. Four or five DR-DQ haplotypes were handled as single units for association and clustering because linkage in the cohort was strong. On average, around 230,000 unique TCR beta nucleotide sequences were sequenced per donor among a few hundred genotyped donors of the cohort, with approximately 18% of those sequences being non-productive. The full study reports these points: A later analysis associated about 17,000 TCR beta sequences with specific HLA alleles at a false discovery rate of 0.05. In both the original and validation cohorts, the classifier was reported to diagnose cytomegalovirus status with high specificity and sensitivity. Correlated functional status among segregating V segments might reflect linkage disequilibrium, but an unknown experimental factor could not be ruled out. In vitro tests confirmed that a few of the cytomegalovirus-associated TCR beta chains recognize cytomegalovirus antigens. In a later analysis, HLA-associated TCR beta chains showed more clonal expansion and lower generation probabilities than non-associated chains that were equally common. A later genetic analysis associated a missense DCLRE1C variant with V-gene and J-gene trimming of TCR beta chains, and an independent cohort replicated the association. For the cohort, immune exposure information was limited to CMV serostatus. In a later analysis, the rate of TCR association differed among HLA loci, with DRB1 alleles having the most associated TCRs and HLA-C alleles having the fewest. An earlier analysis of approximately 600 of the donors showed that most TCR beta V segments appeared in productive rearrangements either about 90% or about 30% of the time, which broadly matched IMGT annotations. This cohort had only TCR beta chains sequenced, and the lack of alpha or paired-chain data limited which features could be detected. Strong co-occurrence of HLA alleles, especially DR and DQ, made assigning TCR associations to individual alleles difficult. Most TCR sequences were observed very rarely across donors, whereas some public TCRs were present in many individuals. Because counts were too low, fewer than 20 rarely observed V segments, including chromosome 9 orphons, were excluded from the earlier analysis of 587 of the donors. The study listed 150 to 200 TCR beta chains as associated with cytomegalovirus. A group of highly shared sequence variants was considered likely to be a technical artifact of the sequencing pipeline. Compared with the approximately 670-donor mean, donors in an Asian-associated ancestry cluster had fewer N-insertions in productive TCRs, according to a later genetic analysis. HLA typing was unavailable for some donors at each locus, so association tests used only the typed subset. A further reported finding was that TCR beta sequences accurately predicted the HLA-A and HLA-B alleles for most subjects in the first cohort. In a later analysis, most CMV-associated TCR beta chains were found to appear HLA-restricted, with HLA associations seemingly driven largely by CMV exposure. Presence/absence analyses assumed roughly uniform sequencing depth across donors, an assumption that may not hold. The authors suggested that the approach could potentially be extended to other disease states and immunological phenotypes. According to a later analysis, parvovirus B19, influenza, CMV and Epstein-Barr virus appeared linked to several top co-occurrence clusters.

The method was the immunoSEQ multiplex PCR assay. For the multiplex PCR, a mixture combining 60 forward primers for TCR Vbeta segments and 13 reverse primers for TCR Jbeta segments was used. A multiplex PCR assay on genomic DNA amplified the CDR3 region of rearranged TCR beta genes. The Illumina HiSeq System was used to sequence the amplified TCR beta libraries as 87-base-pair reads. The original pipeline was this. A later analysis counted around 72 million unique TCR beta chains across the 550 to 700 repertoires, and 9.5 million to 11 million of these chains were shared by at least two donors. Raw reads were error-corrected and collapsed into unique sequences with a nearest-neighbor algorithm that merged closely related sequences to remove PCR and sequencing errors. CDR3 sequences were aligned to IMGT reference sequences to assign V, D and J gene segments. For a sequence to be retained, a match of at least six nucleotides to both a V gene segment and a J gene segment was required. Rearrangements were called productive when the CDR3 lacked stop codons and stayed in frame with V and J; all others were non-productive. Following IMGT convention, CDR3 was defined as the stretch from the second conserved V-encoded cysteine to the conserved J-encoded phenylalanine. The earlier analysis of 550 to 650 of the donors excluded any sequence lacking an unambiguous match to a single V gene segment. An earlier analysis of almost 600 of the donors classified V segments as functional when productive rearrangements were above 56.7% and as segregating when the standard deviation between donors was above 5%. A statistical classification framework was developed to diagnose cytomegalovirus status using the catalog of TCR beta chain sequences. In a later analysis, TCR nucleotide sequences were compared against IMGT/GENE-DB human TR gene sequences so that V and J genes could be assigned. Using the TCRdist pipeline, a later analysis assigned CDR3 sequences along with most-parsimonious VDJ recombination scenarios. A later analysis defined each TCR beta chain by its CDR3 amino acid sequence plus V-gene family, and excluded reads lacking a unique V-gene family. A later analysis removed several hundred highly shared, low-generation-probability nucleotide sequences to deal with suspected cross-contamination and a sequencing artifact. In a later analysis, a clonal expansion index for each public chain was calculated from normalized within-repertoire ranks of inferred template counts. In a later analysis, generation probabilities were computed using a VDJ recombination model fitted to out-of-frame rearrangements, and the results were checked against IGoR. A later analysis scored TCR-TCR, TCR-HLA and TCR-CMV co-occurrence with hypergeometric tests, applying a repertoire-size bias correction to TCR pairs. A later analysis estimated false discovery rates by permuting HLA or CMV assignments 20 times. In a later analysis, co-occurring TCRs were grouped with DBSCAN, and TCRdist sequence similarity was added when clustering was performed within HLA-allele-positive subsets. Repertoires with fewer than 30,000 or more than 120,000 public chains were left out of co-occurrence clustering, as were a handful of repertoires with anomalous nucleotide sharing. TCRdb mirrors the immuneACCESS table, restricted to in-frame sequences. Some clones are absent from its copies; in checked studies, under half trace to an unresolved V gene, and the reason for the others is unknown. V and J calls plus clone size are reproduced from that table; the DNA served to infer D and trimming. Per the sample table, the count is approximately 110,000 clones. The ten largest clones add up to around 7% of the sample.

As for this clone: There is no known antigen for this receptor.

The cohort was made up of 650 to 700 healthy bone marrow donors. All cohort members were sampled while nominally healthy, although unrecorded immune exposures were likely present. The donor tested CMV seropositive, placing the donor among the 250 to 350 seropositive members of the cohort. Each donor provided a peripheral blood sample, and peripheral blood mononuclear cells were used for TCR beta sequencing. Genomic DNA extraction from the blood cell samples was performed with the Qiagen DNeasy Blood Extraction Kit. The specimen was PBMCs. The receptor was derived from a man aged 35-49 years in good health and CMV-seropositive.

The encoded CDR3 is CASSHMPGQGTGELFF. In nucleotides, the sequence is TGTGCCAGCAGTCATATGCCGGGACAGGGCACCGGGGAGCTGTTTTTT. The chain is assembled from TRBV27 and TRBJ2-2; 9 nucleotides in the junction match TRBD1. Germline trimming amounts to 5 bases on V and 4 bases on J, with 8 as the count of junction bases outside the gene matches. The CDR3 goes from the cysteine to the phenylalanine over 16 residues. The only DNA kept is the CDR3, 48 bases in frame from the first base. Looking up the germline V gene (reference sequence) yields CDR1 MNHEY and CDR2 SMNVEV.